This entry lists 26 T cell receptor beta chains sequenced from one sample in a study of blood T cell repertoires in COVID-19. Only in-frame clones appear in the TCRdb table, and some are missing; sequencing was by immunoSEQ multiplex PCR. The table includes some 170,000 clones, roughly 87% detected once. Sequences were obtained from peripheral blood. These receptors originate from a woman aged 45-65 years with acute or convalescent COVID-19.

The chain links TRBV15 to TRBJ1-2, with TRBD1 identical over 11 bases. J gave up 2 bases and V 4 bases, and 9 bases lay outside the gene matches. The CDR3 sequence is 17 residues long. Per the germline V gene, CDR1 is LNHNV and CDR2 is YYDKDF (reference sequence). CDR3 region: CATSKGTGGDKNYGYTF. For the CDR3, the DNA is TGTGCCACCAGCAAAGGGACAGGGGGAGATAAGAACTATGGCTACACCTTC.

This sequence joins TRBV6-2 or TRBV6-3 and TRBJ2-7; D unresolved. The CDR3 length is 13 residues. V was clipped by 5 bases and J by 0 bases, with 8 bases between them. Germline-derived CDR1 and CDR2 are MNHEY and SVGEGT. The CDR3: CASSPGVSYEQYF. CDR3 sequence (DNA): TGTGCCAGCAGTCCCGGAGTCTCCTACGAGCAGTACTTC.

This chain links TRBV11-3 with TRBJ2-7, with 8 bases that match TRBD1. With V trimmed by 6 bases and J by 2 bases, 6 bases remained unmatched. Germline values: CDR1 SGHNT, CDR2 YENEEA. The CDR3 loop spans 14 amino acids. CDR3 sequence reads: CASRRGQAPYEQYF. The CDR3 nucleotides read TGTGCCAGCAGGCGGGGACAGGCCCCCTACGAGCAGTACTTC.

The chain links TRBV3-1 (or the pseudogene TRBV3-2) to TRBJ2-1; tentatively, D is TRBD1 (5 bases). Germline V lookup: CDR1 LGHDT, CDR2 YNNKEL (reference sequence). The CDR3 spans 14 residues. The V end was cut by 4 bases, the J end by 4 bases, with 11 bases between. The CDR3 DNA reads TGTGCCAGCAGCCTTAGACAGATATACAATGAGCAGTTCTTC. Amino acid sequence: CASSLRQIYNEQFF.

The chain carries TRBV3-1 (or the pseudogene TRBV3-2) and TRBJ1-1, with D possibly being TRBD1 (6 bases). This CDR3 is built from 13 residues. Germline V lookup: CDR1 LGHDT, CDR2 YNNKEL (reference sequence). V lost 1 base and J 11 bases, leaving 14 bases between the germline ends. CDR3 in amino acids: CASSQGSGQRAFF. The CDR3 DNA is TGTGCCAGCAGCCAAGGGTCCGGACAGAGGGCTTTCTTT.

This clone was detected only once. J is TRBJ1-2 and V is TRBV7-9; D perhaps matches TRBD1 (6 bases). This CDR3 comprises 14 residues. CDR1 and CDR2 from the germline V gene are SEHNR and FQNEAQ (reference sequence). Trimming shortened V by 0 bases and J by 6 bases, and 11 bases separated the two germline ends. CDR3 in amino acids: CASSLAPTGNGYTF. In DNA form, the CDR3 reads TGTGCCAGCAGCTTAGCTCCGACAGGCAATGGCTACACCTTC.

The chain uses TRBV19 and TRBJ2-3, with D possibly being TRBD1 (5 bases). Germline loops: CDR1 LNHDA, CDR2 SQIVND (reference sequence). V gave up 3 bases and J gave up 0 bases, with 10 bases separating them. The CDR3 length is 15 residues. The CDR3 region is CASSIQGPSTDTQYF. CDR3 DNA: TGTGCCAGTAGTATTCAGGGCCCTAGCACAGATACGCAGTATTTT.

This clone was picked up one time. The CDR3 coding sequence is TGTGCCAGCAGCTTTAGCGGGGAGAGCTCCTACGAGCAGTACTTC. As protein: CASSFSGESSYEQYF. This chain connects TRBV11-3 to TRBJ2-7; 8 bases match TRBD2. V gave up 3 bases and J gave up 0 bases; unmatched junction bases: 4. CDR1 and CDR2 from the germline V gene are SGHNT and YENEEA. This CDR3 is built from 15 residues. The full variable domain, completed using reference TRBV11-3 and TRBJ2-7, is EAGVVQSPRYKIIEKKQPVAFWCNPISGHNTLYWYLQNLGQGPELLIRYENEEAVDDSQLPKDRFSAERLKGVDSTLKIQPAELGDSAVYLCASSFSGESSYEQYFGPGTRLTVT.

The chain is built from TRBV5-4 and TRBJ1-2, with 8 positions matching TRBD1. There are 13 residues in the CDR3. V shed 3 bases, J shed 8 bases, and the junction held 6 bases outside the gene matches. From germline, CDR1 is SGHNT and CDR2 YYREEE (reference sequence). CDR3 DNA sequence: TGTGCCAGCAGCTCAACAGGGGGATTAGGCTACACCTTC. Translating it yields CASSSTGGLGYTF.

V is TRBV2 and J is TRBJ1-2; 8 positions agree with TRBD1. J lost 7 bases, V lost 9 bases, and 10 bases had no gene match. The germline CDR1 and CDR2 sequences are SNHLY and FYNNEI. The CDR3 spans 13 residues. The DNA of the CDR3 is TGTGCCAGTGCCGGACAGGGAGTAGGTGGCTACACCTTC. Its protein is CASAGQGVGGYTF.

The chain combines TRBV4-1 with TRBJ2-3; 8 nucleotides align to TRBD2. V was clipped by 1 base and J by 4 bases; unmatched bases: 4. The CDR3 runs to 15 residues. Germline CDR1 reads MGHRA; CDR2 reads YSYEKL. This CDR3 is CASSQALAGPDTQYF. The CDR3, as DNA: TGCGCCAGCAGCCAAGCTCTAGCGGGCCCAGATACGCAGTATTTT.

This clone was seen only once. The CDR3 DNA is TGTGCCAGCAGCTTGAGCGGGAGGGGCTCCTACAATGAGCAGTTCTTC. Residues: CASSLSGRGSYNEQFF. This chain links TRBV11-2 with TRBJ2-1, with TRBD2 matching over 10 bases. The CDR3 has 16 amino acids. The germline CDR1 and CDR2 sequences are SGHAT and FQNNGV. V lost 3 bases and J lost 0; bases outside the gene matches: 2.

V usage is TRBV30 and J usage is TRBJ1-6; D is unclear. The CDR3 runs to 12 residues. The germline V gene has CDR1 GTSNPN and CDR2 SVGIG (reference sequence). Between the trimmed V and J ends, which lost 0 bases and 11 bases, there was a span of 8 bases. The CDR3 nucleotides read TGTGCCTGGAGTGTATCGGTCCCACCCCTCCACTTT. Translated, it gives CAWSVSVPPLHF.

CDR3 bases: TGTGCCAGTAGTCCTAGGACAGGGGGAGTTGGCTACACCTTC. Its translation: CASSPRTGGVGYTF. The chain employs TRBV19 and TRBJ1-2; 10 nucleotides align to TRBD1. CDR1 and CDR2 (germline): LNHDA, SQIVND (reference sequence). The CDR3 is made up of 14 amino acids. V lost 5 bases to trimming and J lost 7 bases; unmatched junction nucleotides: 7.

The chain couples TRBV7-6 to TRBJ2-5; 7 bases match TRBD1. Germline CDR1 and CDR2: SGHVS and FNYEAQ. The CDR3 is made up of 15 amino acids. Losses at the gene ends were 2 bases for V and 5 bases for J; bases not matched to a gene: 8. CDR3 DNA: TGTGCCAGCAGCTTAATCCACAGGGGCTGGGAGACCCAGTACTTC. It yields the protein CASSLIHRGWETQYF.

The V call is TRBV7-2, the J call TRBJ2-5; TRBD2 agrees at 8 bases. From germline, CDR1 is SGHTA and CDR2 FQGNSA. The CDR3 totals 15 residues. J lost 2 bases, V lost 5 bases, and 7 bases had no gene match. This CDR3 is CASSLSGSGQETQYF. CDR3 DNA sequence: TGTGCCAGCAGCCTAAGCGGGAGTGGGCAAGAGACCCAGTACTTC.

The chain uses TRBV7-2 and TRBJ2-1; the D gene is possibly TRBD2 (6 bases). CDR3 length equals 15 residues. Per germline, CDR1 SGHTA and CDR2 FQGNSA. The V end was cut by 5 bases, the J end by 7 bases, with 18 bases between. The CDR3 reads CASSPGPRGSNEQFF. Written as DNA, the CDR3 is TGTGCCAGCAGCCCCGGGCCCCGGGGGTCTAATGAGCAGTTCTTC.

The rearrangement links TRBV6-2 or TRBV6-3 to TRBJ2-3, with a tentative D call TRBD2 (6 bases). V dropped 5 bases and J dropped 1 base, with 22 bases sitting between them. Per germline, CDR1 MNHEY and CDR2 SVGEGT. This CDR3 is built from 18 residues. As DNA, the CDR3 is TGTGCCAGCAGTGGCCATTTCGGGCGGGGTCCTCGCACAGATACGCAGTATTTT. This translates into CASSGHFGRGPRTDTQYF.

J is TRBJ1-4 and V is TRBV7-7; D might be TRBD1 (5 bases). The CDR3 runs 15 residues. Trimming removed 1 base from V and 4 bases from J, with 10 bases in between. Germline CDR1 SSHAT, CDR2 FNYEAQ (reference sequence). The CDR3 DNA sequence: TGTGCCAGCAGCTTAGGCTTAGGGGTTAATGAAAAACTGTTTTTT. Translated, it gives CASSLGLGVNEKLFF.

The chain has TRBV4-1 and TRBJ2-1; D is unclear. Germline loops: CDR1 MGHRA, CDR2 YSYEKL. Trimming took 1 base from V and 10 from J, leaving 17 bases between them. CDR3 length: 15 amino acids. CDR3 loop: CASSQVRFGSVEQFF. The CDR3 DNA follows: TGCGCCAGCAGCCAAGTGCGGTTTGGCAGCGTCGAGCAGTTCTTC.

V is TRBV21-1 and J is TRBJ1-2; the table's D call, TRBD1, has no DNA check behind it. TRBV21-1 is a pseudogene segment. This CDR3 has 16 amino acids. This CDR3 is CASSKEERAGGDGYTF. CDR3 sequence (DNA): TGTGCCAGCAGCAAAGAGGAGCGAGCAGGGGGTGATGGCTACACCTTC.

The chain recombines TRBV18 with TRBJ1-1; maybe TRBD1 (6 bases). In germline, CDR1 is KGHSH, CDR2 LQKENI. The V end was cut by 3 bases, the J end by 2 bases, with 10 bases between. The CDR3 extends over 14 amino acids. Here the CDR3 DNA reads TGTGCCAGCTCACCGACAGGATTTAACACTGAAGCTTTCTTT. It is translated as CASSPTGFNTEAFF.

V usage is TRBV3-1 (or the pseudogene TRBV3-2) and J usage is TRBJ1-1; D possibly corresponds to TRBD1 (5 bases). Per germline, CDR1 LGHDT and CDR2 YNNKEL (reference sequence). This CDR3 has 14 residues. Trimming cost V 1 base and J 6 bases, with 12 bases left between them. The CDR3 DNA reads as TGTGCCAGCAGCCAAGGAACGGGGGGGGCTGAAGCTTTCTTT. Protein sequence: CASSQGTGGAEAFF.

The V and J genes are TRBV14 and TRBJ1-2, with D maybe TRBD1 (6 bases). Germline CDR1 is SGHDN and CDR2 is FVKESK. The CDR3 contains 16 residues. The V end lost 1 base, the J end lost 4 bases, and 16 bases lay between the germline ends. The chain's CDR3 is CASSQAGTLSSYGYTF. Written as DNA, the CDR3 is TGTGCCAGCAGCCAAGCCGGGACACTCAGCAGCTATGGCTACACCTTC.

This clone was counted a few times. The chain has TRBV25-1 and TRBJ1-2; TRBD1 matches 7 bases. This CDR3 spans 12 amino acids. Germline V gene lookup returns CDR1 MGHDK and CDR2 SYGVNS. The ends lost 5 bases at V and 8 bases at J; junction bases unmatched: 5. The CDR3 DNA is TGTGCCAGCAGTTATACAGGGGCCGGCTACACCTTC. Amino acids: CASSYTGAGYTF.

The V call is TRBV15, the J call TRBJ2-3; TRBD2 is a possible D gene (6 bases). Germline CDR1 reads LNHNV; CDR2 reads YYDKDF (reference sequence). The CDR3 loop spans 16 amino acids. Trimming removed 0 bases from V and 1 base from J, with 11 bases in between. The CDR3 here is CATSRDGRGGTDTQYF. DNA of the CDR3: TGTGCCACCAGCAGAGATGGGCGGGGAGGCACAGATACGCAGTATTTT.